This T cell receptor (beta chain) was recorded in a study of CD8+ T cells in alopecia areata. Study as a whole: Oral tofacitinib, 5 to 10 mg twice daily, was given in an open-label trial. For 6 to 18 months, tofacitinib was taken, and 6 months off drug followed. Study-wide findings and caveats: Sequenced scalp T cells also include alphabeta T cells resident in normal skin. Sharing of TCR sequences between patients (possibly for HLA-related reasons) was less clear than in mice.

Reverse transcription of extracted RNA yielded cDNA, which provided the sequencing template. The data were produced by immunoSEQ multiplex PCR, yet TCRdb's version contains in-frame clones alone and is incomplete. The repertoire includes fewer than 250,000 clones, 64% of them detected once, and more than 3.5% sits in the top ten. Deletions cut 6 bases from V and 8 bases from J, with 19 bases between. CDR1 and CDR2 (germline): MNHEY, SVGAGI. The CDR3 spans 14 residues. Sample treatment: oral pan-JAK inhibitor, 5-10 mg twice daily. With respect to this clone: What it binds is not known.

The source was CD4+ T cells sorted from blood, collected at week 4, from a patient treated with tofacitinib. This TCR was sampled from a human donor with alopecia areata. V gene TRBV6-5 combines with J gene TRBJ1-1; D not resolved. CDR3: CASRRSGSSGEAFF. The CDR3 DNA reads TGTGCCAGCAGGCGCTCGGGCTCCTCCGGGGAAGCTTTCTTT.